The rows below give T cell receptor beta chains drawn from one sample of a study of prognosis after radiotherapy for stage I lung cancer. TCRdb independently ran MiXCR on the multiplex PCR reads; one entry per CDR3 protein. The sample shows nearly 25,000 distinct CDR3 sequences, about 40% of them seen only once. The material was PBMCs, obtained before or after stereotactic body radiation therapy (not recorded which). All receptors derive from a donor over 45 with non-small cell lung cancer. The CDR3 runs from the conserved cysteine through the conserved F or W. The D gene is left open where the match is weak. Only some rows state a clone size, as once, few, many or a class for expanded clones.

len: 15
j_gene: TRBJ1-1
abundance: NA
v_gene: TRBV6-1
d_gene: NA
CDR3nt: TGTGCCAGCAGATTCGACAGTACGGGGAACACTGAAGCTTTCTTT
CDR3aa: CASRFDSTGNTEAFF

len: 15
j_gene: TRBJ2-7
abundance: medium-sized
v_gene: TRBV28
d_gene: NA
CDR3nt: TGTGCCAGCAGTCCCGTGGCCTCGGGGTCCTACGAGCAGTACTTC
CDR3aa: CASSPVASGSYEQYF

len: 15
j_gene: TRBJ1-2
abundance: NA
v_gene: TRBV6-1
d_gene: NA
CDR3nt: TGTCCCAGCATCCTACAGGGAGAAACTAACTATGGCTACACCTTC
CDR3aa: CPSILQGETNYGYTF

len: 15
j_gene: TRBJ2-3
abundance: many
v_gene: TRBV10-3
d_gene: TRBD1
CDR3nt: TGTGCCATCAGAGACTCGGGACAGGGCCCAGATACGCAGTATTTT
CDR3aa: CAIRDSGQGPDTQYF

len: 16
j_gene: TRBJ2-1
abundance: many
v_gene: TRBV9
d_gene: NA
CDR3nt: TGTGCCAGCAGCGTAGATCAGCCGAGCTCCTACAATGAGCAGTTCTTC
CDR3aa: CASSVDQPSSYNEQFF

len: 13
j_gene: TRBJ1-5
abundance: NA
v_gene: TRBV30
d_gene: TRBD1
CDR3nt: TGTGCCTGGGAACAGGGGAAAAATCAGCCCCAGCATTTT
CDR3aa: CAWEQGKNQPQHF

len: 16
j_gene: TRBJ2-7
abundance: many
v_gene: TRBV20-1
d_gene: TRBD2
CDR3nt: TGCAGTGCTAACCAACCCGGGACTAGCGGGAGGGCCGAGCAGTACTTC
CDR3aa: CSANQPGTSGRAEQYF

len: 18
j_gene: TRBJ2-2
abundance: medium-sized
v_gene: TRBV11-2
d_gene: NA
CDR3nt: TGTGCCAGCAGAGTGGACACTCATTCTTTCGGGAACACCGGGGAGCTGTTTTTT
CDR3aa: CASRVDTHSFGNTGELFF

len: 16
j_gene: TRBJ2-3
abundance: many
v_gene: TRBV13
d_gene: NA
CDR3nt: TGTGCCAGCAGCTTACGGCGTTTCCTCCACCCAGATACGCAGTATTTT
CDR3aa: CASSLRRFLHPDTQYF

len: 17
j_gene: TRBJ2-5
abundance: many
v_gene: TRBV30
d_gene: NA
CDR3nt: TGTGCCTGGAGTGTAAGCAAAGGGGCACCCTGGGAGGAGACCCAGTACTTC
CDR3aa: CAWSVSKGAPWEETQYF

len: 13
j_gene: TRBJ2-2
abundance: NA
v_gene: TRBV2
d_gene: TRBD1
CDR3nt: TGTGCCAGGGGACAGAGCAACACCGTGGAGCTGTTTTTT
CDR3aa: CARGQSNTVELFF

len: 17
j_gene: TRBJ2-5
abundance: many
v_gene: TRBV6-5
d_gene: NA
CDR3nt: TGTGCCAGCAGTTCCCTCGCGGGGTCCAAATACCAAGAGACCCAGTACTTC
CDR3aa: CASSSLAGSKYQETQYF

len: 15
j_gene: TRBJ1-5
abundance: NA
v_gene: TRBV7-8
d_gene: NA
CDR3nt: TGTGCCAGCAGCTTAGAATCCATAGGCAATCAGCCCCAGCATTTT
CDR3aa: CASSLESIGNQPQHF

len: 15
j_gene: TRBJ2-5
abundance: NA
v_gene: TRBV7-8
d_gene: TRBD2
CDR3nt: TGTGCCAGCAGGTTTAGCGGGGGGGGGTCAGAGACCCAGTACTTC
CDR3aa: CASRFSGGGSETQYF

len: 13
j_gene: TRBJ2-1
abundance: many
v_gene: TRBV28
d_gene: TRBD2
CDR3nt: TGTGCCAGCAGTCGGACGGGAGGGAATGAGCAGTTCTTC
CDR3aa: CASSRTGGNEQFF

len: 14
j_gene: TRBJ2-1
abundance: many
v_gene: TRBV28
d_gene: NA
CDR3nt: TGTGCCAGCAGTTCCCAGGGGCAGAACAATGAGCAGTTCTTC
CDR3aa: CASSSQGQNNEQFF

len: 13
j_gene: TRBJ1-2
abundance: NA
v_gene: TRBV6-2/TRBV6-3
d_gene: NA
CDR3nt: TGTGCCGGCAGAATGGAGGCAGGGATAGGCTACACCTTC
CDR3aa: CAGRMEAGIGYTF

len: 13
j_gene: TRBJ2-1
abundance: medium-sized
v_gene: TRBV6-1
d_gene: NA
CDR3nt: TGTGCCAGCACTCAACGGGGTTACAATGAGCAGTTCTTC
CDR3aa: CASTQRGYNEQFF

len: 13
j_gene: TRBJ2-1
abundance: many
v_gene: TRBV5-4
d_gene: NA
CDR3nt: TGTGCCAGCAGCCCTGGTGTGGGGAATGAGCAGTTCTTC
CDR3aa: CASSPGVGNEQFF

len: 15
j_gene: TRBJ2-7
abundance: NA
v_gene: TRBV5-1
d_gene: NA
CDR3nt: TGCGCCAGCAGCCGACCTGACAGTGAAGGCTACGAGCAGTACTTC
CDR3aa: CASSRPDSEGYEQYF

len: 16
j_gene: TRBJ2-3
abundance: many
v_gene: TRBV7-2
d_gene: TRBD1
CDR3nt: TGTGCCAGCAGCTTAGGACGGGGACAGGTTCAGGGTACGCAGTATTTT
CDR3aa: CASSLGRGQVQGTQYF

len: 15
j_gene: TRBJ2-7
abundance: NA
v_gene: TRBV7-2
d_gene: NA
CDR3nt: TGTGCCAGCACCACAGGGGTACTAGCGAGTTACGAGCAGTACTTC
CDR3aa: CASTTGVLASYEQYF